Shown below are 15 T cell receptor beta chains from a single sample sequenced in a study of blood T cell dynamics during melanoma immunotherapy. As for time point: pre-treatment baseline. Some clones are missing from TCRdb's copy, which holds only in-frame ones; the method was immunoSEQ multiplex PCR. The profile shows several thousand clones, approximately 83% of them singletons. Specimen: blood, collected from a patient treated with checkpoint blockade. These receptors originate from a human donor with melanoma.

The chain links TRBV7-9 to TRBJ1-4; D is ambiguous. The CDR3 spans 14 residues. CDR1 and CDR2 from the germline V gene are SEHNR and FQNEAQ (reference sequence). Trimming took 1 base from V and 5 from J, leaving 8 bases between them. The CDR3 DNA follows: TGTGCCAGCAGCTTAGGGACGGGGAATGAAAAACTGTTTTTT. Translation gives CASSLGTGNEKLFF.

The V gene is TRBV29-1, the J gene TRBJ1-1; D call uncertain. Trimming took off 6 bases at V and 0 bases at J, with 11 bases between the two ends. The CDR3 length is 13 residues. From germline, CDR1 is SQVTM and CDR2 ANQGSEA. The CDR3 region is CSVDGPMNTEAFF. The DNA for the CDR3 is TGCAGCGTGGACGGACCGATGAACACTGAAGCTTTCTTT.

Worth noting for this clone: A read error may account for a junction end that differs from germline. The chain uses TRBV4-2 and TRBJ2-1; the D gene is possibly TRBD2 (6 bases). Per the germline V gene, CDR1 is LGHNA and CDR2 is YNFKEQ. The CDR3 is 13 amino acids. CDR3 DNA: TGTGCCGGCAGCCAAATGGGAGGCAATGAGCAGTTCTTC. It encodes CAGSQMGGNEQFF.

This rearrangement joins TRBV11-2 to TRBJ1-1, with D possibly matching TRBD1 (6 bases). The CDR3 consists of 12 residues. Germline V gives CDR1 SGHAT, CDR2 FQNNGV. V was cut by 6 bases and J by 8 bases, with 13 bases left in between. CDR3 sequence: CASRNPGTEAFF. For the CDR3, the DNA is TGTGCCAGCAGAAACCCCGGGACAGAAGCTTTCTTT.

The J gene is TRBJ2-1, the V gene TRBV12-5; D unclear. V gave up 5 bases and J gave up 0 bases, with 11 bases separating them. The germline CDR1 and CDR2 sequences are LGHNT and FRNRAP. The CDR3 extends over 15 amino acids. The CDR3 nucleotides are TGTGCTAGTGGTCTCCCCTCTAACTCCTACAATGAGCAGTTCTTC. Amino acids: CASGLPSNSYNEQFF.

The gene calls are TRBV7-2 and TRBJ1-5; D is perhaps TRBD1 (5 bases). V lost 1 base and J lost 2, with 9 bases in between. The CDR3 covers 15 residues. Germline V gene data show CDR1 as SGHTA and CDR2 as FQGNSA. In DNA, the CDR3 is TGTGCCAGCAGCTTAGGGGGGTTGGGCAATCAGCCCCAGCATTTT. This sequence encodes CASSLGGLGNQPQHF.

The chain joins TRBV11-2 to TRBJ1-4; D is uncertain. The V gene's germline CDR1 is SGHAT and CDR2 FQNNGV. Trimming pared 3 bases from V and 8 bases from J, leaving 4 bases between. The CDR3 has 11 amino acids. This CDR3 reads CASSFGEKLFF. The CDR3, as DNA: TGTGCCAGCAGCTTCGGGGAAAAACTGTTTTTT.

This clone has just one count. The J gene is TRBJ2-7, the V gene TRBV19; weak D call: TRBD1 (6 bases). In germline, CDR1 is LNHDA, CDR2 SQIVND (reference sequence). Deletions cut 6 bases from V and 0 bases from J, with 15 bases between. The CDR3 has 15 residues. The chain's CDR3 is CASRIRDTSSYEQYF. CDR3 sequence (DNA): TGTGCCAGTAGGATCCGGGACACGAGCTCCTACGAGCAGTACTTC.

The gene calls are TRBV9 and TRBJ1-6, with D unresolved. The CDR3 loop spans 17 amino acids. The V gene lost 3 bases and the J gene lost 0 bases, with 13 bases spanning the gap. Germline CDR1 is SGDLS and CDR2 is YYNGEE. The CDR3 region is CASSGIGISSYNSPLHF. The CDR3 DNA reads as TGTGCCAGCAGCGGTATCGGGATCAGCTCCTATAATTCACCCCTCCACTTT. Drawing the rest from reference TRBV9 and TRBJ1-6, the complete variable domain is DSGVTQTPKHLITATGQRVTLRCSPRSGDLSVYWYQQSLDQGLQFLIQYYNGEERAKGNILERFSAQQFPDLHSELNLSSLELGDSALYFCASSGIGISSYNSPLHFGNGTRLTVT.

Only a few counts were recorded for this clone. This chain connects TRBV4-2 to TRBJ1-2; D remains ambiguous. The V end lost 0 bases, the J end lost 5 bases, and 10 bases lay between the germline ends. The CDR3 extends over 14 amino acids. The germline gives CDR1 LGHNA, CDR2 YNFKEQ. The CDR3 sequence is CASSQDLAGYGYTF. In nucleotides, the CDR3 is TGTGCCAGCAGCCAAGATCTGGCGGGGTATGGCTACACCTTC.

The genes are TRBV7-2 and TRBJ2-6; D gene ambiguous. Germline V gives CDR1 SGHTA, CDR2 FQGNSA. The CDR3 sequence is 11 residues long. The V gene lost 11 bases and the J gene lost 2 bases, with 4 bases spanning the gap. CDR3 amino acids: CAGTGANVLTF. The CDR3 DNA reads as TGTGCCGGAACTGGGGCCAACGTCCTGACTTTC.

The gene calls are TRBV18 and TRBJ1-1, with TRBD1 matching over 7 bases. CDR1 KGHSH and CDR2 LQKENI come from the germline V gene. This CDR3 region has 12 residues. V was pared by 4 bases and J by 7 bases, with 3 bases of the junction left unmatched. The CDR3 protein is CASSQRDSEAFF. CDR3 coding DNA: TGTGCCAGCTCACAAAGGGACAGTGAAGCTTTCTTT.

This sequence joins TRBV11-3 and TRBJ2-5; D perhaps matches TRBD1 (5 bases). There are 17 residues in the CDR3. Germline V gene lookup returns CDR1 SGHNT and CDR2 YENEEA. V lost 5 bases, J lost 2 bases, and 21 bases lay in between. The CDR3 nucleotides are TGTGCCAGCAGCCCCCGCCTAGGTGGGGCGGAACAAGAGACCCAGTACTTC. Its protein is CASSPRLGGAEQETQYF.

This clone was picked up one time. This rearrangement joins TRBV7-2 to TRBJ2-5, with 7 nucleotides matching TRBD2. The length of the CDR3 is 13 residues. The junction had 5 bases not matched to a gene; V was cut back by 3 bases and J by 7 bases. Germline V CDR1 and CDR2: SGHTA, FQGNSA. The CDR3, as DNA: TGTGCCAGCAGCTTGGCGGCGGGAGCGACCCAGTACTTC. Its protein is CASSLAAGATQYF.

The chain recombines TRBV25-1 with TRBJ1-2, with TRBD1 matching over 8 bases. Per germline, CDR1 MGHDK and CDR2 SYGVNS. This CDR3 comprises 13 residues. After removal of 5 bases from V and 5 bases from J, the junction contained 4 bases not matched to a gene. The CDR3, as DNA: TGTGCCAGCAGTCTTCGGACAGGGTATGGCTACACCTTC. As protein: CASSLRTGYGYTF.